The 24 T cell receptor beta chains below were found in one sample sequenced in a study of T cell repertoires in cytomegalovirus infection. No cognate antigen is known for these TCRs. In TCRdb, the reads were re-called with MiXCR into one record per CDR3 protein. Here the sample spans under 850,000 distinct CDR3 sequences, about 33% being singletons. This material consisted of cultured PBMCs, taken from culture after CMV antigen stimulation. The receptors originated from a human donor in good health (CMV status not recorded). Some clones in this sample may be carry-over from other donors' samples.

This clonotype has a single count. V and J are TRBV20-1 and TRBJ1-2; no definite D call. Trimming took off 6 bases at V and 4 bases at J, with 12 bases between the two ends. The CDR3 loop spans 12 amino acids. Per germline, CDR1 DFQATT and CDR2 SNEGSKA (reference sequence). The CDR3 loop reads CSAQADFYGYTF. CDR3 nucleotide sequence: TGCAGTGCCCAAGCGGATTTCTATGGCTACACCTTC.

There are a few counts of this clonotype. The rearrangement joins TRBV2 to TRBJ2-5, with 7 bases lining up with TRBD2. J was trimmed by 5 bases and V by 6 bases; bases with no gene match: 12. The CDR3 covers 15 residues. From germline, CDR1 is SNHLY and CDR2 FYNNEI. In DNA, the CDR3 is TGTGCCAGCAGGCCAGCGGGGAGGAACCGGGAGACCCAGTACTTC. Its protein product is CASRPAGRNRETQYF. Full variable domain (missing parts from reference TRBV2 and TRBJ2-5): EPEVTQTPSHQVTQMGQEVILRCVPISNHLYFYWYRQILGQKVEFLVSFYNNEISEKSEIFDDQFSVERPDGSNFTLKIRSTKLEDSAMYFCASRPAGRNRETQYFGPGTRLLVL.

This chain joins TRBV12-3 or TRBV12-4 and TRBJ1-6, with D possibly being TRBD1 (6 bases). CDR3 size: 14 residues. The V end was cut by 6 bases, the J end by 13 bases, with 19 bases between. CDR3: CASSPGEGVAPLHF. CDR3 DNA sequence: TGTGCCAGCAGCCCCGGGGAGGGGGTGGCTCCCCTCCACTTT.

The rearrangement links TRBV6-6 to TRBJ1-1; D remains unclear. In germline, CDR1 is MNHNY, CDR2 SVGAGI (reference sequence). The CDR3 spans 15 residues. V gave up 6 bases and J gave up 0 bases, with 14 bases separating them. CDR3 amino acids: CASRRPGSLNTEAFF. The CDR3, as DNA: TGTGCCAGCAGACGACCAGGCAGTTTGAACACTGAAGCTTTCTTT.

This clonotype was counted at least ten times. V and J are TRBV7-9 and TRBJ2-7, with 7 bases identical to TRBD1. This CDR3 region has 15 residues. Germline V CDR1 and CDR2: SEHNR, FQNEAQ (reference sequence). Trimming took 3 bases from V and 0 from J; bases not matched to a gene: 5. CDR3 DNA: TGTGCCAGCAGCTTCTCGACAGGGCCCTCCTACGAGCAGTACTTC. Its translation: CASSFSTGPSYEQYF. Using reference TRBV7-9 and TRBJ2-7 for the parts outside the CDR3, the full variable domain is DTGVSQNPRHKITKRGQNVTFRCDPISEHNRLYWYRQTLGQGPEFLTYFQNEAQLEKSRLLSDRFSAERPKGSFSTLEIQRTEQGDSAMYLCASSFSTGPSYEQYFGPGTRLTVT.

About this clonotype: A single base separates this from a much larger clone, so it may be a read error. This rearrangement joins TRBV27 to TRBJ2-3; D remains unclear. The CDR3 has 13 residues. V was pared by 7 bases and J by 1 base, with 9 bases between. Per germline, CDR1 MNHEY and CDR2 SMNVEV (reference sequence). The CDR3 sequence is CASTPPGTDTQYF. Written as DNA, the CDR3 is TGTGCCAGCACCCCCCCGGGCACAGATACGCAGTATTTT.

This chain links TRBV2 with TRBJ2-7, with D perhaps matching TRBD2 (5 bases). V was clipped by 6 bases and J by 2 bases, with 11 bases between them. The CDR3 covers 13 residues. The V gene's germline CDR1 is SNHLY and CDR2 FYNNEI. CDR3 DNA: TGTGCCAGCAGCCCGGGGATGGCCTACGAGCAGTACTTC. Translation: CASSPGMAYEQYF.

The chain carries TRBV9 and TRBJ2-3; 11 bases map to TRBD2. V trimming: 4 bases; J trimming: 2 bases; junction bases outside the gene matches: 6. There are 16 residues in the CDR3. CDR1 is SGDLS, CDR2 YYNGEE, per germline. CDR3 in DNA: TGTGCCAGCAGCCCCCCGACTAGCGGGGACACAGATACGCAGTATTTT. This sequence encodes CASSPPTSGDTDTQYF.

This clonotype was observed a few times. The chain has TRBV12-3 or TRBV12-4 and TRBJ2-3; TRBD2 aligns across 10 bases. J gave up 4 bases and V 5 bases, and 9 bases lay outside the gene matches. The CDR3 length is 16 residues. The CDR3 is CASSGGLAGDADTQYF. For the CDR3, the DNA is TGTGCCAGCAGTGGAGGCCTAGCGGGGGACGCAGATACGCAGTATTTT.

This clonotype was recorded only once. CDR3 DNA: TGTGCCAGCAGTCAACCTCGGGACAGGGGGTGGGAGCAGTTCTTC. Its protein product is CASSQPRDRGWEQFF. The chain has TRBV6-6 and TRBJ2-1; 11 bases fit TRBD1. The J segment lost 10 bases and the V segment lost 5 bases, leaving 10 bases of the junction unmatched. The germline CDR1 and CDR2 sequences are MNHNY and SVGAGI (reference sequence). There are 15 residues in the CDR3.

The rearrangement links TRBV5-1 to TRBJ1-2; 7 bases are shared with TRBD1. Trimming took 4 bases from V and 2 from J; bases not matched to a gene: 14. The germline CDR1 and CDR2 sequences are SGHRS and YFSETQ. The CDR3 is 17 amino acids. The chain's CDR3 is CASSPPGSQGGNYGYTF. CDR3 sequence (DNA): TGCGCCAGCAGCCCACCCGGTAGCCAGGGGGGAAACTATGGCTACACCTTC.

This clonotype was observed at least ten times. This chain uses TRBV11-2 with TRBJ2-1; D is unresolved. V was cut by 3 bases and J by 0 bases, with 6 bases left in between. This CDR3 is built from 14 residues. Germline CDR1 and CDR2: SGHAT and FQNNGV. The CDR3 region is CASSFASSYNEQFF. CDR3 nucleotide sequence: TGTGCCAGCAGCTTTGCGAGCTCCTACAATGAGCAGTTCTTC.

In this sample, this clonotype turned up a few times. The rearrangement joins TRBV7-2 to TRBJ2-2; D is possibly TRBD2 (5 bases). This CDR3 has 15 amino acids. CDR1 is SGHTA and CDR2 is FQGNSA in the germline V gene. V lost 3 bases, J lost 7 bases, and 15 bases lay in between. The CDR3 protein is CASSFGGHPLGELFF. For the CDR3, the DNA is TGTGCCAGCAGCTTTGGCGGGCACCCGCTCGGGGAGCTGTTTTTT.

Ten or more counts support this clonotype. This sequence joins TRBV7-2 and TRBJ2-7; TRBD2 might be the D (6 bases). Between the trimmed V and J ends, which lost 5 bases and 8 bases, there was a span of 22 bases. Germline lookup yields CDR1 SGHTA and CDR2 FQGNSA. The CDR3 sequence is 15 residues long. The CDR3 coding sequence is TGTGCCAGCAGCCCATCTGTGGGACTTGCTAAGAAGCAGTACTTC. This gives the protein CASSPSVGLAKKQYF.

This chain links TRBV7-2 with TRBJ2-1; TRBD2 matches 8 bases. After removal of 5 bases from V and 7 bases from J, the junction contained 7 bases not matched to a gene. CDR1 and CDR2 (germline): SGHTA, FQGNSA. This CDR3 contains 14 residues. CDR3 in DNA: TGTGCCAGCAGCCACCGGACTAGCATTAATGAGCAGTTCTTC. It is translated as CASSHRTSINEQFF.

The chain recombines TRBV20-1 with TRBJ2-5, with 10 bases that match TRBD1. The CDR3 totals 14 residues. Germline values: CDR1 DFQATT, CDR2 SNEGSKA (reference sequence). V lost 3 bases and J lost 6; bases outside the gene matches: 7. Written as DNA, the CDR3 is TGCAGTGCTAGGATAGGACAGGGGGAAAAGACCCAGTACTTC. It translates to CSARIGQGEKTQYF.

This clonotype was counted a few times. The chain recombines TRBV18 with TRBJ1-1, with D uncertain. The CDR3 sequence is 14 residues long. CDR1 and CDR2 (germline): KGHSH, LQKENI. The germline V and J ends were trimmed by 0 bases and 3 bases, with 8 bases remaining between them. CDR3 sequence (DNA): TGTGCCAGCTCACCACCGACGGTGGACACTGAAGCTTTCTTT. It encodes CASSPPTVDTEAFF.

CDR3 nucleotide sequence: TGTGCCAGCAGCCAACGCCTAGCGGGAGGGGGCAATGAGCAGTTCTTC. It yields the protein CASSQRLAGGGNEQFF. The chain recombines TRBV3-1 with TRBJ2-1; 12 nucleotides align to TRBD2. V gave up 2 bases and J gave up 6 bases; unmatched junction bases: 5. CDR1 is LGHDT, CDR2 YNNKEL, per germline (reference sequence). The CDR3 spans 16 residues.

This clonotype was picked up a small number of times. This sequence joins TRBV29-1 and TRBJ2-6; D is possibly TRBD1 (5 bases). CDR3 length: 13 amino acids. CDR1 and CDR2 from the germline V gene are SQVTM and ANQGSEA. V shed 6 bases and J shed 9 bases, with 15 bases lying between them. CDR3 protein: CSVGQPGGNVLTF. In nucleotides, the CDR3 is TGCAGCGTCGGACAACCCGGCGGCAACGTCCTGACTTTC.

The table lists this clonotype with a few counts. The chain has TRBV20-1 and TRBJ2-3; 7 nucleotides match TRBD1. CDR1 and CDR2 from the germline V gene are DFQATT and SNEGSKA (reference sequence). The CDR3 has 15 amino acids. The junction had 7 bases not matched to a gene; V was cut back by 4 bases and J by 0 bases. The CDR3 nucleotides are TGCAGTGCTACCCTAATGACAGGGAGCACAGATACGCAGTATTTT. Translating gives CSATLMTGSTDTQYF.

The chain recombines TRBV20-1 with TRBJ2-5, with TRBD2 matching 8 bases. In germline, CDR1 is DFQATT, CDR2 SNEGSKA (reference sequence). The CDR3 extends over 14 amino acids. V trimming: 3 bases; J trimming: 5 bases; junction bases outside the gene matches: 8. The CDR3 protein is CSARGSGNSETQYF. In DNA form, the CDR3 reads TGCAGTGCTAGGGGTAGCGGGAATTCTGAGACCCAGTACTTC.

This chain uses TRBV11-1 with TRBJ2-1, with D perhaps given as TRBD1 or TRBD2 (5 bases each). This CDR3 contains 14 residues. Trimming took 10 bases from V and 7 from J, leaving 20 bases between them. Germline V gene lookup returns CDR1 SGHAT and CDR2 FQDESV (reference sequence). The CDR3 here is CAIQGGYPLNEQFF. CDR3 bases: TGTGCCATCCAGGGCGGGTACCCGCTAAATGAGCAGTTCTTC.

V and J are TRBV12-3 or TRBV12-4 and TRBJ1-5; 8 bases agree with TRBD1. The V and J ends lost 6 bases and 9 bases, in that order; junction bases with no gene match: 4. The CDR3 runs to 12 residues. CDR3 sequence: CASRQGVGPQHF. DNA of the CDR3: TGTGCCAGCAGACAGGGGGTAGGGCCCCAGCATTTT.

This sequence joins TRBV6-1 and TRBJ1-2; D call uncertain. CDR1 and CDR2 (germline): MNHNS, SASEGT. The CDR3 length is 15 residues. Between the trimmed V and J ends, which lost 4 bases and 4 bases, there was a span of 16 bases. The CDR3 loop reads CASSVGLALGYGYTF. In DNA, the CDR3 is TGTGCCAGCAGTGTGGGCCTAGCGTTAGGCTATGGCTACACCTTC.